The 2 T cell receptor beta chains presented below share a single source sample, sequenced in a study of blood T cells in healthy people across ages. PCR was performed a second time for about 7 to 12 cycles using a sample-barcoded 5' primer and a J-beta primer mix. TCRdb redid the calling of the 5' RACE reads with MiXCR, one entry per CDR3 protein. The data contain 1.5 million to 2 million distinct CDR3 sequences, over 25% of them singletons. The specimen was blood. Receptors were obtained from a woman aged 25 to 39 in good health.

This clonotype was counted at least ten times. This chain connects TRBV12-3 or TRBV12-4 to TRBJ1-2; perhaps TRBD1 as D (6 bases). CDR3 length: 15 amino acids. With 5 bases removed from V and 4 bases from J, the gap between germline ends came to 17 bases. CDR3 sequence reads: CASSPKGGMGYGYTF. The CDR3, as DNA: TGTGCCAGCAGTCCAAAAGGGGGGATGGGCTATGGCTACACCTTC.

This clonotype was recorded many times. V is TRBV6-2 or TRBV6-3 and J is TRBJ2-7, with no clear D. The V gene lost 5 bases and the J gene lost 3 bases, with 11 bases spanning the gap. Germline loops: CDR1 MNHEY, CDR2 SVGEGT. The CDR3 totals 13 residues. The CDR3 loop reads CASSTLQIYEQYF. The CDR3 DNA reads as TGTGCCAGCAGTACCTTACAGATCTACGAGCAGTACTTC.